This T cell receptor beta chain was captured by sequencing in a study of blood T cell repertoires in COVID-19. The study drew participants aged about 18 to 89 years from about two dozen US areas. In assigning cohorts, the study relied on participant-reported clinical history. Two negative PCRs, clearance, or symptom resolution had been documented for recovered Cohort 3 donors. Germline V gene lookup returns CDR1 KGHSH and CDR2 LQKENI. Unmatched junction bases numbered 1, after V lost 4 bases and J lost 2 bases. The CDR3 covers 13 residues. Under the authors' procedure: Amplification of reference gene primers provided the estimated nucleated cell counts. Libraries were prepared by immunoSEQ multiplex PCR; TCRdb keeps only in-frame clonotypes and omits some of them. For V, J and clone size, that table is used; D and trimming come from the DNA. The data hold roughly 200,000 clones, with less than 85% observed a single time.

V is TRBV18 and J is TRBJ1-1; 7 bases are a match to TRBD1. This TCR came from a middle-aged man who had recovered from COVID-19. Sequences were obtained from PBMCs or T cells enriched from blood (not recorded which). The CDR3, as DNA: TGTGCCAGCTCACAGGGGGCAAACACTGAAGCTTTCTTT. Its protein product is CASSQGANTEAFF.